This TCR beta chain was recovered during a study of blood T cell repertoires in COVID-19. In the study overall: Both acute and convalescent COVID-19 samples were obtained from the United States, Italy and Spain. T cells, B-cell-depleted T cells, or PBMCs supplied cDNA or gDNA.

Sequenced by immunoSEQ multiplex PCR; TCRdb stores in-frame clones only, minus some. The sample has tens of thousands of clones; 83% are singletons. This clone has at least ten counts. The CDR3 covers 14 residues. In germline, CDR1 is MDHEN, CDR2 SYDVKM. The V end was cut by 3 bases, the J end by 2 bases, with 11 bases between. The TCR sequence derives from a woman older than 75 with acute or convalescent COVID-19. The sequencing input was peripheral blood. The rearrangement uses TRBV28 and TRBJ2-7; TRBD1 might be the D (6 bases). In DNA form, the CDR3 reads TGTGCCAGCAGTTTCTCAGGGGCAACCTACGAGCAGTACTTC. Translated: CASSFSGATYEQYF.